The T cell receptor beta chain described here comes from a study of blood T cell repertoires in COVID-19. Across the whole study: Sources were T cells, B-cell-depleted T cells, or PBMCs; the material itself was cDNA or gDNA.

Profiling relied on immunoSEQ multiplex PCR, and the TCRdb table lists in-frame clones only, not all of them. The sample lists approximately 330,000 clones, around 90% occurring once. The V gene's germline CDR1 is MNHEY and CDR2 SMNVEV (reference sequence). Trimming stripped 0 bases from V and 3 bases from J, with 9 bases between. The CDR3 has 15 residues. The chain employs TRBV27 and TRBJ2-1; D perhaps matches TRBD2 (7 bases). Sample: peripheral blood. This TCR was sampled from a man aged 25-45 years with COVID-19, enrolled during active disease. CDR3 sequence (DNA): TGTGCCAGCAGTTTATCGGGGGGGCGCTACAATGAGCAGTTCTTC. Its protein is CASSLSGGRYNEQFF.